The clone carrying this TCR beta chain occurred many times. Looked up from germline, CDR1 is SGHNT and CDR2 is YYREEE (reference sequence). Trimming shortened V by 3 bases and J by 4 bases, and 16 bases separated the two germline ends. The CDR3 runs 15 residues. The sample originates from a study of Graves' ophthalmopathy and Graves' hyperthyroidism. Transcripts of RNA were the source for amplifying TCR beta CDR3 regions. HTBI primers served in a first-round RT-PCR, which a second-round multiplex PCR followed. TCRdb called the multiplex PCR reads again in MiXCR, with one record for every CDR3 protein. The table lists about 550,000 distinct CDR3 sequences, less than 45% of them singletons, with less than 4.5% in the top ten.

This chain links TRBV5-4 with TRBJ1-1; tentatively, D is TRBD1 (5 bases). The sequenced sample was peripheral blood or thyroid tissue (not recorded which). This TCR derives from an adult man with Graves' hyperthyroidism. CDR3 sequence reads: CASSYPGKLATEAFF. CDR3 coding DNA: TGTGCCAGCAGCTATCCAGGGAAGCTAGCCACTGAAGCTTTCTTT.